This TCR beta chain was sequenced for a study of blood T cell repertoires in COVID-19. Across the whole study: Acute and convalescent COVID-19 samples came from the United States, Italy and Spain. In each case, the material was cDNA or gDNA derived from T cells, B-cell-depleted T cells, or PBMCs.

The CDR3 spans 14 residues. Trimming cost V 4 bases and J 7 bases; bases outside gene matches: 4. Per the germline V gene, CDR1 is SNHLY and CDR2 is FYNNEI. Authors' analysis steps: Counts of nucleated cells, estimated from reference gene primer amplification, were obtained. The repertoire was sequenced with immunoSEQ multiplex PCR; TCRdb's copy has only in-frame clones and lacks some. Clone size and V and J calls were adopted from that table, with D and trimming inferred from the DNA. The table records just over 150,000 clones, 84% of them present only once. This sequence was found in a woman aged 45-65 years with acute or convalescent COVID-19. The chain carries TRBV2 and TRBJ1-5; 10 nucleotides match TRBD1. Specimen: peripheral blood. In DNA, the CDR3 is TGTGCCAGCAGTGGGACAGGGGGGGCGCAGCCCCAGCATTTT. Translated, it gives CASSGTGGAQPQHF.